What follows are 12 T cell receptor beta chains derived from one specimen sequenced in a study of shared clonotypes between healthy human individuals. Generated by immunoSEQ multiplex PCR, the TCRdb table keeps only in-frame clones and is missing some. The sample gives 2,500,000 or so clones, 80% to 95% of which show up once; approximately 0.36% is in the top ten. The specimen sequenced was naive CD4+ T cells from PBMCs. Sample subset: CD45RA+ positively selected. Every receptor here comes from a man younger than 35 in good health. Some clones in this sample may be carry-over from other donors' samples.

The chain employs TRBV30 and TRBJ2-5; possible D gene TRBD2, 6 bases. The CDR3 length is 16 residues. V lost 6 bases to trimming and J lost 5 bases, with 25 bases between them. Germline V gene data show CDR1 as GTSNPN and CDR2 as SVGIG (reference sequence). CDR3 sequence: CACQGGAGQGRETQYF. CDR3 bases: TGTGCCTGCCAGGGAGGAGCGGGCCAAGGGAGGGAGACCCAGTACTTC.

This clone has a single count. DNA for the CDR3: TGTGCCAGCAGCCCATCGAAAGCAGGGTCCGGGGAGCTGTTTTTT. Encoded protein: CASSPSKAGSGELFF. The rearrangement uses TRBV7-9 and TRBJ2-2; possible D gene TRBD1, 5 bases. The V end was cut by 5 bases, the J end by 6 bases, with 16 bases between. The V gene's germline CDR1 is SEHNR and CDR2 FQNEAQ (reference sequence). The CDR3 length is 15 residues.

The chain combines TRBV29-1 with TRBJ1-5; D is unclear. There are 12 residues in the CDR3. Trimming removed 4 bases from V and 3 bases from J, with 7 bases in between. Per the germline V gene, CDR1 is SQVTM and CDR2 is ANQGSEA. The CDR3, as DNA: TGCAGCGTTGCAGGACCCAATCAGCCCCAGCATTTT. It yields the protein CSVAGPNQPQHF. The full variable domain, completed using reference TRBV29-1 and TRBJ1-5, is SAVISQKPSRDICQRGTSLTIQCQVDSQVTMMFWYRQQPGQSLTLIATANQGSEATYESGFVIDKFPISRPNLTFSTLTVSNMSPEDSSIYLCSVAGPNQPQHFGDGTRLSIL.

Concerning this clone itself: Mismatch with germline at one junction end may stem from a read error. The chain has TRBV7-2 and TRBJ2-2; 7 nucleotides match TRBD1. The CDR3 is made up of 16 amino acids. Germline loops: CDR1 SGHTA, CDR2 FQGNSA. The DNA of the CDR3 is TGTGCCAGCAGCTTTTACGACAGGGCGAAAACCGGGGAGCTGTTTTTT. Encoded protein: CASSFYDRAKTGELFF.

The J gene is TRBJ2-2, the V gene TRBV19, with D perhaps matching TRBD2 (5 bases). The CDR3 is 15 amino acids. Trimming cost V 7 bases and J 8 bases, with 20 bases left between them. CDR1 and CDR2 from the germline V gene are LNHDA and SQIVND (reference sequence). CDR3 bases: TGTGCCAGTATCTCGCCGGGATCCCGTCCTGGGGAGCTGTTTTTT. As protein: CASISPGSRPGELFF. The whole variable domain, filled in from reference TRBV19 and TRBJ2-2, reads DGGITQSPKYLFRKEGQNVTLSCEQNLNHDAMYWYRQDPGQGLRLIYYSQIVNDFQKGDIAEGYSVSREKKESFPLTVTSAQKNPTAFYLCASISPGSRPGELFFGEGSRLTVL.

The V gene is TRBV30, the J gene TRBJ2-2; a weak D match, TRBD1 (6 bases). Deletions cut 5 bases from V and 3 bases from J, with 10 bases between. CDR3 length: 13 residues. Germline loops: CDR1 GTSNPN, CDR2 SVGIG (reference sequence). For the CDR3, the DNA is TGTGCCTGGGGGACATACCACACCGGGGAGCTGTTTTTT. It is translated as CAWGTYHTGELFF.

About this clone itself: Other DNA variants within this sample encode the same CDR3. CDR3 nucleotide sequence: TGCGCCAGCAGTCAACCCAAATGGGACAGGGGTGTCGAGCAGTACTTC. This translates into CASSQPKWDRGVEQYF. The rearrangement links TRBV23-1 to TRBJ2-7, with 10 bases matching TRBD1. TRBV23-1 is known as an ORF, though its function is uncertain. The CDR3 sequence is 16 residues long. The junction had 10 bases not matched to a gene; V was cut back by 2 bases and J by 6 bases.

This chain joins TRBV7-9 and TRBJ1-1, with D possibly matching TRBD1 (6 bases). Germline CDR1 is SEHNR and CDR2 is FQNEAQ (reference sequence). The CDR3 sequence is 15 residues long. V shed 5 bases and J shed 6 bases, with 19 bases lying between them. The CDR3 here is CASSKYPGVIAEAFF. The CDR3 nucleotides read TGTGCCAGCAGCAAATATCCAGGGGTAATAGCTGAAGCTTTCTTT. Using reference TRBV7-9 and TRBJ1-1 for the parts outside the CDR3, the full variable domain is DTGVSQNPRHKITKRGQNVTFRCDPISEHNRLYWYRQTLGQGPEFLTYFQNEAQLEKSRLLSDRFSAERPKGSFSTLEIQRTEQGDSAMYLCASSKYPGVIAEAFFGQGTRLTVV.

In its sample, this clone was seen once. This chain joins TRBV2 and TRBJ1-2, with D maybe TRBD1 (6 bases). In germline, CDR1 is SNHLY, CDR2 FYNNEI. The CDR3 totals 16 residues. Trimming removed 4 bases at V and 5 bases at J, with 20 bases between. The CDR3 sequence is CASSGDGGGYRYGYTF. CDR3 DNA: TGTGCCAGCAGTGGTGACGGAGGGGGATATCGGTATGGCTACACCTTC.

The chain is built from TRBV18 and TRBJ2-7; D is perhaps TRBD1 or TRBD2 (5 bases each). The CDR3 sequence is 15 residues long. Deletions cut 2 bases from V and 2 bases from J, with 13 bases between. Germline-derived CDR1 and CDR2 are KGHSH and LQKENI. Here the CDR3 reads CASSPNPGTAYEQYF. DNA of the CDR3: TGTGCCAGCTCACCAAATCCGGGGACGGCCTACGAGCAGTACTTC.

This clone showed up just a few times. The chain has TRBV6-5 and TRBJ1-1; possibly TRBD1 for D (5 bases). The germline V gene has CDR1 MNHEY and CDR2 SVGAGI. V dropped 8 bases and J dropped 10 bases, with 14 bases sitting between them. The CDR3 is made up of 11 amino acids. In DNA form, the CDR3 reads TGTGCCAGCCGGGGGGTTGGTGGAGCTTTCTTT. It yields the protein CASRGVGGAFF.

This chain connects TRBV2 to TRBJ2-7; 7 nucleotides align to TRBD1. Germline assignment: CDR1 SNHLY and CDR2 FYNNEI. Trimming at V came to 7 bases and at J to 2 bases, leaving 5 bases not matched to a gene. The CDR3 totals 13 residues. CDR3 coding DNA: TGTGCCAGCAAAACAGGGGCCCCCTACGAGCAGTACTTC. This sequence encodes CASKTGAPYEQYF.